The 30 T cell receptor beta chains presented below share a single source sample, sequenced in a study of cytomegalovirus exposure and HLA in healthy donors. Primers included in the PCR were 60 Vbeta and 13 Jbeta primers. Sequenced by immunoSEQ multiplex PCR; TCRdb stores in-frame clones only, minus some. The repertoire holds 150,000 to 250,000 clones, with just over 75% as singletons. Material: PBMCs. These receptors were collected from a man aged 25 to 40 in good health and CMV-seronegative.

In nucleotides, the CDR3 is TGTGCCAGCAGGGTCGAGACTGAAGCTTTCTTT. Protein: CASRVETEAFF. The chain carries TRBV11-2 and TRBJ1-1; no clear D. The CDR3 length is 11 residues. CDR1 SGHAT and CDR2 FQNNGV come from the germline V gene. V gave up 6 bases and J gave up 5 bases, with 7 bases separating them. Complete variable domain (other parts from reference TRBV11-2 and TRBJ1-1): EAGVAQSPRYKIIEKRQSVAFWCNPISGHATLYWYQQILGQGPKLLIQFQNNGVVDDSQLPKDRFSAERLKGVDSTLKIQPAKLEDSAVYLCASRVETEAFFGQGTRLTVV.

The chain has TRBV19 and TRBJ1-2; D might be TRBD1 (5 bases). The length of the CDR3 is 12 residues. Germline assignment: CDR1 LNHDA and CDR2 SQIVND (reference sequence). Trimming took 3 bases from V and 7 from J, leaving 9 bases between them. CDR3 sequence: CASSIWGGGYTF. As DNA, the CDR3 is TGTGCCAGTAGTATCTGGGGGGGTGGCTACACCTTC.

This clone has more than one count but fewer than ten. V gene TRBV28 combines with J gene TRBJ2-7; D remains ambiguous. Germline loops: CDR1 MDHEN, CDR2 SYDVKM. Trimming removed 10 bases from V and 7 bases from J, with 11 bases in between. The CDR3 is made up of 10 amino acids. The CDR3 DNA reads as TGTGCCACCTCTGAGAGGGAGCAGTACTTC. This codes for CATSEREQYF.

Only a few counts were recorded for this clone. The chain is built from TRBV4-1 and TRBJ2-7; 12 bases align to TRBD1. The germline gives CDR1 MGHRA, CDR2 YSYEKL. The CDR3 consists of 20 residues. V lost 1 base and J lost 0; bases outside the gene matches: 13. CDR3 sequence (DNA): TGCGCCAGCAGCCAAGCTTCCGGGACAGGGGGCATTCTGAGCTCCTACGAGCAGTACTTC. The encoded protein is CASSQASGTGGILSSYEQYF.

This clone occurred a few times. The rearrangement joins TRBV5-6 to TRBJ1-1; D ambiguous. Trimming removed 4 bases at V and 2 bases at J, with 18 bases between. Looked up from germline, CDR1 is SGHDT and CDR2 is YYEEEE. The length of the CDR3 is 16 residues. The CDR3 DNA reads as TGTGCCAGCAGCAACAAACTTAGACAAATTAACACTGAAGCTTTCTTT. It is translated as CASSNKLRQINTEAFF. The whole variable domain, remainder taken from reference TRBV5-6 and TRBJ1-1, is DAGVTQSPTHLIKTRGQQVTLRCSPKSGHDTVSWYQQALGQGPQFIFQYYEEEERQRGNFPDRFSGHQFPNYSSELNVNALLLGDSALYLCASSNKLRQINTEAFFGQGTRLTVV.

This clone came up once. This chain links TRBV6-6 with TRBJ1-2, with TRBD1 identical over 8 bases. J lost 5 bases, V lost 6 bases, and 8 bases had no gene match. The CDR3 extends over 14 amino acids. Germline CDR1 is MNHNY and CDR2 is SVGAGI (reference sequence). The CDR3 DNA follows: TGTGCCAGCAGGGTAGGACAGGGCGGGTATGGCTACACCTTC. It is translated as CASRVGQGGYGYTF.

The gene calls are TRBV19 and TRBJ2-3; 7 positions match TRBD1. CDR1 LNHDA and CDR2 SQIVND come from the germline V gene (reference sequence). The CDR3 is 14 residues long. The trim removed 6 bases at V and 1 base at J, leaving 4 bases unmatched. CDR3 protein: CASRDRSGTDTQYF. Written as DNA, the CDR3 is TGTGCCAGTAGGGACAGGTCTGGCACAGATACGCAGTATTTT. Variable domain in full (rest from reference TRBV19 and TRBJ2-3): DGGITQSPKYLFRKEGQNVTLSCEQNLNHDAMYWYRQDPGQGLRLIYYSQIVNDFQKGDIAEGYSVSREKKESFPLTVTSAQKNPTAFYLCASRDRSGTDTQYFGPGTRLTVL.

V and J are TRBV5-4 and TRBJ2-3; 7 bases match TRBD1. CDR1 SGHNT and CDR2 YYREEE come from the germline V gene (reference sequence). This CDR3 spans 14 amino acids. Germline trimming cut 4 bases from V and 4 bases from J; bases unmatched to any gene: 6. The CDR3 reads CASSPQTGSDTQYF. The CDR3 DNA reads TGTGCCAGCAGCCCCCAGACAGGGTCAGATACGCAGTATTTT.

This clone appeared a single time. The chain couples TRBV2 to TRBJ2-3; D unclear. Germline V gene lookup returns CDR1 SNHLY and CDR2 FYNNEI. Trimming removed 1 base at V and 8 bases at J, with 19 bases between. CDR3 length: 16 amino acids. DNA of the CDR3: TGTGCCAGCAGTGAAGGAATGCCGTTGGCTTCGGGTACGCAGTATTTT. Residues: CASSEGMPLASGTQYF.

The rearrangement uses TRBV29-1 and TRBJ2-7, with 7 nucleotides matching TRBD1. The CDR3 is 17 amino acids. Per germline, CDR1 SQVTM and CDR2 ANQGSEA. Trimming at V came to 6 bases and at J to 0 bases, leaving 17 bases not matched to a gene. The CDR3 here is CSVETLDDRDGSYEQYF. For the CDR3, the DNA is TGCAGCGTCGAGACCCTTGACGACAGGGATGGCTCCTACGAGCAGTACTTC.

This clone has only one observation. V and J are TRBV28 and TRBJ1-2, with TRBD1 matching 8 bases. The CDR3 is made up of 12 amino acids. V was clipped by 5 bases and J by 7 bases; unmatched bases: 3. From germline, CDR1 is MDHEN and CDR2 SYDVKM. CDR3 in amino acids: CASSTGGSGYTF. For the CDR3, the DNA is TGTGCCAGCAGTACAGGGGGGTCTGGCTACACCTTC.

This chain uses TRBV6-1 with TRBJ2-7; 7 bases line up with TRBD1. The junction had 9 bases not matched to a gene; V was cut back by 6 bases and J by 4 bases. The germline CDR1 and CDR2 sequences are MNHNS and SASEGT. This CDR3 is built from 14 residues. CDR3 sequence (DNA): TGTGCCAGCAGCAGGGGGATACTGGCATACGAGCAGTACTTC. This encodes CASSRGILAYEQYF.

This sequence joins TRBV5-1 and TRBJ1-4; 8 nucleotides line up with TRBD1. CDR1 and CDR2 (germline): SGHRS, YFSETQ. CDR3 length equals 14 residues. Trimming removed 5 bases from V and 4 bases from J; junction bases left unmatched: 4. The DNA of the CDR3 is TGCGCCAGCAGTTTGACAGGGGATAATGAAAAACTGTTTTTT. Translating it yields CASSLTGDNEKLFF.

V gene TRBV5-6 combines with J gene TRBJ2-5; 10 bases map to TRBD2. This CDR3 has 17 amino acids. Trimming took 3 bases from V and 5 from J; bases not matched to a gene: 13. CDR1 is SGHDT and CDR2 is YYEEEE in the germline V gene. The CDR3 loop reads CASSWGSLAGAGETQYF. The DNA for the CDR3 is TGTGCCAGCAGCTGGGGATCCCTAGCGGGAGCTGGGGAGACCCAGTACTTC.

This chain connects TRBV23-1 to TRBJ2-5; maybe TRBD1 (6 bases). TRBV23-1 is placed among ORFs of uncertain function. CDR3 length equals 14 residues. Trimming cost V 6 bases and J 4 bases, with 15 bases left between them. This chain's CDR3 is CASRQGLGRETQYF. The CDR3 bases are TGCGCCAGCAGACAGGGCCTCGGACGAGAGACCCAGTACTTC.

The V and J genes are TRBV18 and TRBJ2-7; D not resolved. V lost 0 bases and J 3 bases, leaving 6 bases between the germline ends. Germline V gene lookup returns CDR1 KGHSH and CDR2 LQKENI. The CDR3 is 13 residues long. CDR3 bases: TGTGCCAGCTCACCACCGTTCATCTACGAGCAGTACTTC. Translated: CASSPPFIYEQYF.

The chain joins TRBV6-6 to TRBJ1-5; 7 nucleotides match TRBD1. The germline V gene encodes CDR1 MNHNY and CDR2 SVGAGI (reference sequence). The junction had 4 bases not matched to a gene; V was cut back by 5 bases and J by 6 bases. The CDR3 extends over 13 amino acids. CDR3 in amino acids: CASSPRGVQPQHF. The CDR3 nucleotides read TGTGCCAGCAGTCCCAGGGGGGTTCAGCCCCAGCATTTT.

In this sample, this clone turned up a few times. The chain combines TRBV20-1 with TRBJ2-1; no clear D. Trimming left V 3 bases short and J 6 bases short, with 6 bases between. CDR3 length: 11 amino acids. CDR1 and CDR2 from the germline V gene are DFQATT and SNEGSKA (reference sequence). The CDR3 loop reads CSASFINEQFF. The CDR3, as DNA: TGCAGTGCTAGTTTTATCAATGAGCAGTTCTTC.

CDR3 DNA: TGTGCCAGCAGCTTGGCAAGGACAGCTATAAACACTGAAGCTTTCTTT. Protein: CASSLARTAINTEAFF. V is TRBV11-1 and J is TRBJ1-1; a possible D gene is TRBD1 (6 bases). Trimming pared 3 bases from V and 2 bases from J, leaving 16 bases between. Germline V gene lookup returns CDR1 SGHAT and CDR2 FQDESV (reference sequence). The CDR3 is 16 residues long.

This rearrangement joins TRBV28 to TRBJ2-3; perhaps TRBD1 as D (6 bases). Germline CDR1 is MDHEN and CDR2 is SYDVKM. The CDR3 length is 14 residues. Trimming cost V 7 bases and J 2 bases, with 13 bases left between them. In nucleotides, the CDR3 is TGTGCCAGCACCTTGACAGGCCACACAGATACGCAGTATTTT. Translation: CASTLTGHTDTQYF. Filled out from reference TRBV28 and TRBJ2-3, the complete variable domain reads DVKVTQSSRYLVKRTGEKVFLECVQDMDHENMFWYRQDPGLGLRLIYFSYDVKMKEKGDIPEGYSVSREKKERFSLILESASTNQTSMYLCASTLTGHTDTQYFGPGTRLTVL.

This clone was counted a single time. The J gene is TRBJ1-1, the V gene TRBV28; the D is unclear. Germline values: CDR1 MDHEN, CDR2 SYDVKM. V lost 5 bases and J lost 1, with 5 bases in between. The CDR3 is 12 residues long. The CDR3 sequence is CASSLRNTEAFF. The CDR3 DNA reads TGTGCCAGCAGTCTCAGGAACACTGAAGCTTTCTTT.

The V call is TRBV28, the J call TRBJ2-1; possible D gene TRBD2, 6 bases. This CDR3 has 13 amino acids. The V end was cut by 8 bases, the J end by 7 bases, with 15 bases between. Germline CDR1 and CDR2: MDHEN and SYDVKM. The CDR3 nucleotides are TGTGCCAGCGGGACTCCTACCCTAAATGAGCAGTTCTTC. Protein sequence: CASGTPTLNEQFF.

The rearrangement uses TRBV9 and TRBJ2-1; TRBD2 aligns across 13 bases. This CDR3 has 17 residues. J gave up 2 bases and V 3 bases, and 5 bases lay outside the gene matches. The germline V gene has CDR1 SGDLS and CDR2 YYNGEE. CDR3 in amino acids: CASSELAGGPPYNEQFF. The CDR3 DNA reads as TGTGCCAGCAGCGAACTAGCGGGAGGGCCCCCCTACAATGAGCAGTTCTTC. Combining the CDR3 with reference TRBV9 and TRBJ2-1 gives the whole variable domain DSGVTQTPKHLITATGQRVTLRCSPRSGDLSVYWYQQSLDQGLQFLIQYYNGEERAKGNILERFSAQQFPDLHSELNLSSLELGDSALYFCASSELAGGPPYNEQFFGPGTRLTVL.

The V call is TRBV10-3, the J call TRBJ2-5, with 12 nucleotides matching TRBD2. Unmatched junction bases numbered 3, after V lost 6 bases and J lost 4 bases. The germline V gene has CDR1 ENHRY and CDR2 SYGVKD. This CDR3 is 14 amino acids long. Here the CDR3 reads CAISKGLAGETQYF. CDR3 sequence (DNA): TGTGCCATCAGCAAGGGACTAGCGGGAGAGACCCAGTACTTC.

The rearrangement joins TRBV6-4 to TRBJ2-7, with TRBD1 as a possible D gene (6 bases). The CDR3 totals 13 residues. Trimming removed 6 bases from V and 3 bases from J, with 12 bases in between. CDR1 MRHNA and CDR2 SNTAGT come from the germline V gene. Here the CDR3 reads CASSAGQFYEQYF. CDR3 in DNA: TGTGCCAGCAGCGCTGGACAGTTCTACGAGCAGTACTTC.

This clone was detected only a few times. The chain carries TRBV27 and TRBJ2-1; 8 bases are a match to TRBD1. V lost 7 bases, J lost 6 bases, and 5 bases stayed unmatched. The length of the CDR3 is 13 residues. From germline, CDR1 is MNHEY and CDR2 SMNVEV (reference sequence). For the CDR3, the DNA is TGTGCCAGCAACCGACAGGGGTCCAATGAGCAGTTCTTC. As protein: CASNRQGSNEQFF.

The chain links TRBV4-1 to TRBJ1-4; D may be TRBD1 (6 bases). The germline V gene has CDR1 MGHRA and CDR2 YSYEKL. The CDR3 is 16 residues long. V was cut by 4 bases and J by 5 bases, with 17 bases left in between. CDR3 sequence: CASSLDMTGANEKLFF. The CDR3 nucleotides read TGCGCCAGCAGCCTTGACATGACAGGTGCAAATGAAAAACTGTTTTTT.

The V call is TRBV5-1, the J call TRBJ2-5, with 12 positions matching TRBD2. Germline CDR1 reads SGHRS; CDR2 reads YFSETQ. The V gene end was trimmed by 0 bases and the J gene end by 5 bases; junction bases not matched to a gene: 5. This CDR3 is 16 amino acids long. The CDR3 sequence is CASSLGLAGGAETQYF. The CDR3 DNA is TGCGCCAGCAGCTTGGGGCTAGCGGGAGGGGCGGAGACCCAGTACTTC.

The chain joins TRBV5-6 to TRBJ2-7; possibly TRBD1 for D (6 bases). The germline gives CDR1 SGHDT, CDR2 YYEEEE. The CDR3 runs to 12 residues. V was pared by 5 bases and J by 6 bases, with 12 bases between. The CDR3 sequence is CASSYGTSEQYF. DNA for the CDR3: TGTGCCAGCAGTTATGGGACATCCGAGCAGTACTTC. The whole variable domain, filled in from reference TRBV5-6 and TRBJ2-7, reads DAGVTQSPTHLIKTRGQQVTLRCSPKSGHDTVSWYQQALGQGPQFIFQYYEEEERQRGNFPDRFSGHQFPNYSSELNVNALLLGDSALYLCASSYGTSEQYFGPGTRLTVT.

V is TRBV7-3 and J is TRBJ2-1, with 12 bases identical to TRBD2. The trim removed 2 bases at V and 7 bases at J, leaving 0 bases unmatched. Germline V gene data show CDR1 as SGHTA and CDR2 as FQGTGA. This CDR3 region has 14 residues. The CDR3 DNA reads as TGTGCCAGCAGCTTAGGGACTAGCGGGAATGAGCAGTTCTTC. This encodes CASSLGTSGNEQFF.